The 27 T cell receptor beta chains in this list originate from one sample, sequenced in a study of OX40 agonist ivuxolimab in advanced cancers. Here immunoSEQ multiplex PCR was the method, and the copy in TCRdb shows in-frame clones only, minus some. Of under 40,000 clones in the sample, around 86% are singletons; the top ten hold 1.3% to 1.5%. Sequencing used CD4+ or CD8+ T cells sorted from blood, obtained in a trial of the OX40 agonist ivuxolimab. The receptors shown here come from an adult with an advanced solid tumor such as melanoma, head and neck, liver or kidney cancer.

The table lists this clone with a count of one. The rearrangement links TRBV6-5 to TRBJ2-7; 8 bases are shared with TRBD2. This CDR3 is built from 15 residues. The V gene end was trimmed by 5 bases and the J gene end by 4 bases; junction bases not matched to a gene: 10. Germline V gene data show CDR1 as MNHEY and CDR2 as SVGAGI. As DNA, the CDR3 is TGTGCCAGCAGTGGACCGGGACTAGAAGTGTACGAGCAGTACTTC. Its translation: CASSGPGLEVYEQYF.

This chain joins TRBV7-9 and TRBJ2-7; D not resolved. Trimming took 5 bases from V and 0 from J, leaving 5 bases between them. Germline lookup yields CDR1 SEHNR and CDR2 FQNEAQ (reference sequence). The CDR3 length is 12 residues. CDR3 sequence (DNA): TGTGCCAGCAGCCCGGCCTCCTACGAGCAGTACTTC. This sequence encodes CASSPASYEQYF.

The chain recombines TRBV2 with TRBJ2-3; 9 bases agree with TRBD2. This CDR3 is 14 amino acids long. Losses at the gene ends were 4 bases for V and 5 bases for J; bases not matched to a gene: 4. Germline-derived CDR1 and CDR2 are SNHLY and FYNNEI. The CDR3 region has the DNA TGTGCCAGCAGTGTGTTAGCGGGAGAAGATACGCAGTATTTT. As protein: CASSVLAGEDTQYF.

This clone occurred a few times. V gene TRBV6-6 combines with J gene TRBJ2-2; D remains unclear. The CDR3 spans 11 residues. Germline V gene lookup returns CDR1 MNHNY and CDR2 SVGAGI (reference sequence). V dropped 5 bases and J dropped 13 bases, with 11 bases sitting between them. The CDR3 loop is CASSQTVVLFF. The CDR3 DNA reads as TGTGCCAGCAGTCAAACTGTAGTGCTGTTTTTT.

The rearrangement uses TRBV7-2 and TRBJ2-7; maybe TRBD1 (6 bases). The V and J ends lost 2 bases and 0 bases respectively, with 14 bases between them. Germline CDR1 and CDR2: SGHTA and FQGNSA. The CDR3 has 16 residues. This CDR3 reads CASSLSTGIPSYEQYF. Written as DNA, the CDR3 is TGTGCCAGCAGCTTATCTACAGGGATTCCCTCCTACGAGCAGTACTTC.

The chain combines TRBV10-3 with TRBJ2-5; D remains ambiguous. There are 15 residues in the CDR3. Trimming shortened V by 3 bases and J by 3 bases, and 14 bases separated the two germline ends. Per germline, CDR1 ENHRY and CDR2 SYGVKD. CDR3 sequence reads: CAISEGQNGEETQYF. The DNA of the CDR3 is TGTGCCATCAGTGAAGGTCAAAATGGGGAAGAGACCCAGTACTTC.

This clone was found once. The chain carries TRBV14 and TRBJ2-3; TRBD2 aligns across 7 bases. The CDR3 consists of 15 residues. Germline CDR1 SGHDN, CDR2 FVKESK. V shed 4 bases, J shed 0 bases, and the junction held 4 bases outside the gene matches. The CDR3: CASSPLAPSTDTQYF. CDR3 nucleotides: TGTGCCAGCAGCCCACTAGCGCCGAGCACAGATACGCAGTATTTT. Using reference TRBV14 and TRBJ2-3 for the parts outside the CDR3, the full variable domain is EAGVTQFPSHSVIEKGQTVTLRCDPISGHDNLYWYRRVMGKEIKFLLHFVKESKQDESGMPNNRFLAERTGGTYSTLKVQPAELEDSGVYFCASSPLAPSTDTQYFGPGTRLTVL.

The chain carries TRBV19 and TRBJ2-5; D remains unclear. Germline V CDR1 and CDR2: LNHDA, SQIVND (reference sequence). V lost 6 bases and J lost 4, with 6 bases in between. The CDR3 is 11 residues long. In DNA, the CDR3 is TGTGCCAGTAGCGCAGGAGAGACCCAGTACTTC. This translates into CASSAGETQYF.

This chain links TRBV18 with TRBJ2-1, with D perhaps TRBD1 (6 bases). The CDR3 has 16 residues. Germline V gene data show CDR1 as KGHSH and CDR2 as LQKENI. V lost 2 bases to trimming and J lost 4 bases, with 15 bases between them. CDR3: CASSPATGGLYNEQFF. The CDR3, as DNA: TGTGCCAGCTCACCAGCGACAGGAGGCCTTTACAATGAGCAGTTCTTC.

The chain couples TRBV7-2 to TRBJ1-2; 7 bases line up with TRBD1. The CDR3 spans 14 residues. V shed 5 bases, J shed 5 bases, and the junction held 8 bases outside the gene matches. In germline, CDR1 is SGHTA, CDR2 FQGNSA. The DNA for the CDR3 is TGTGCCAGCAGCGGACCAGGGGGTGGGTATGGCTACACCTTC. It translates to CASSGPGGGYGYTF.

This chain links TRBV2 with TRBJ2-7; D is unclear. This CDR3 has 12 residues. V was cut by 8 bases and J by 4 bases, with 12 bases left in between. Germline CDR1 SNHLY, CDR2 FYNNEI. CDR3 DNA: TGTGCCAGCGGAAACGGCCGGTACGAGCAGTACTTC. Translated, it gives CASGNGRYEQYF.

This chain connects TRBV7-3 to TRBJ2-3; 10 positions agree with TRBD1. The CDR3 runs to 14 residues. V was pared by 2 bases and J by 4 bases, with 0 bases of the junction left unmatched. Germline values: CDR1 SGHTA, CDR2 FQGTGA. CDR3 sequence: CASSLGTGADTQYF. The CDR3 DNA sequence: TGTGCCAGCAGCTTAGGGACAGGGGCAGATACGCAGTATTTT. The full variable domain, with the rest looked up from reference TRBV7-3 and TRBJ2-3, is GAGVSQTPSNKVTEKGKYVELRCDPISGHTALYWYRQSLGQGPEFLIYFQGTGAADDSGLPNDRFFAVRPEGSVSTLKIQRTERGDSAVYLCASSLGTGADTQYFGPGTRLTVL.

CDR3 bases: TGTGCCAGCAGCGTGGGACAGGGTTTTCCCCAGCATTTT. Its protein product is CASSVGQGFPQHF. The chain employs TRBV5-5 and TRBJ1-5, with 9 bases aligning to TRBD1. The V and J ends lost 4 bases and 10 bases, in that order; junction bases with no gene match: 6. The CDR3 extends over 13 amino acids. CDR1 is SGHKS and CDR2 is YYEKEE in the germline V gene (reference sequence).

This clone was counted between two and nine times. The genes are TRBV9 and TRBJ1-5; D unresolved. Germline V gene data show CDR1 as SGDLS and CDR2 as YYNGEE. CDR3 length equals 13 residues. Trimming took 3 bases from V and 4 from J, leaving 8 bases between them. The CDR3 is CASSADGNQPQHF. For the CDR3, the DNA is TGTGCCAGCAGCGCGGACGGTAATCAGCCCCAGCATTTT.

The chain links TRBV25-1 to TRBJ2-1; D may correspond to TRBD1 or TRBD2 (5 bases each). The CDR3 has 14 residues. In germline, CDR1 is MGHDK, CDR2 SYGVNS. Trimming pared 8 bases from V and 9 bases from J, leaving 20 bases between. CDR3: CASRGREGPGEQFF. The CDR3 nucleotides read TGTGCCAGCCGAGGTAGAGAGGGGCCGGGTGAGCAGTTCTTC.

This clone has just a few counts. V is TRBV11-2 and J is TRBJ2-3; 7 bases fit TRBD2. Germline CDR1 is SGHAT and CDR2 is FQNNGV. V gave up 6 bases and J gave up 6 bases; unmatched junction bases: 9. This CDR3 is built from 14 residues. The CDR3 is CASRGGRVRDTQYF. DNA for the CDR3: TGTGCCAGCAGGGGCGGGAGAGTGAGGGATACGCAGTATTTT.

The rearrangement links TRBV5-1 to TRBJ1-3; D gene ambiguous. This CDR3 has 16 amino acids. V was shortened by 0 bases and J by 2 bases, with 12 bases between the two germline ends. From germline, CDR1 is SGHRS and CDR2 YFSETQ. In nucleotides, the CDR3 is TGCGCCAGCAGCTTGGCCCCTCTAGACACTGGAAACACCATATATTTT. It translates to CASSLAPLDTGNTIYF. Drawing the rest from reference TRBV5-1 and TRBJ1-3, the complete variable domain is KAGVTQTPRYLIKTRGQQVTLSCSPISGHRSVSWYQQTPGQGLQFLFEYFSETQRNKGNFPGRFSGRQFSNSRSEMNVSTLELGDSALYLCASSLAPLDTGNTIYFGEGSWLTVV.

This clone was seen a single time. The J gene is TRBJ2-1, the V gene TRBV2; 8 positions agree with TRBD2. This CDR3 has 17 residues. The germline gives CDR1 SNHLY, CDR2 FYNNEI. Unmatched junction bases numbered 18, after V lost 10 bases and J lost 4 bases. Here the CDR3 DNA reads TGTGCCACCGGATTCCCGGGGGGGATAATGTGGTACAATGAGCAGTTCTTC. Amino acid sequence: CATGFPGGIMWYNEQFF.

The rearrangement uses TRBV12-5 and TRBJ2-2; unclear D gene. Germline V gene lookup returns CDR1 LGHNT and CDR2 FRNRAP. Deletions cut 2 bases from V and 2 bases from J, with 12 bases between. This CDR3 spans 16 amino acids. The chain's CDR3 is CASGLSPNTNTGELFF. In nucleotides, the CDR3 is TGTGCTAGTGGTTTGTCCCCTAATACTAACACCGGGGAGCTGTTTTTT.

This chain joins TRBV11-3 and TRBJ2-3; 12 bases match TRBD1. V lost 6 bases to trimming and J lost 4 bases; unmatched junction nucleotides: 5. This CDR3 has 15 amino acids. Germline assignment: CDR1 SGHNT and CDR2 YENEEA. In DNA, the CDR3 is TGTGCCAGCAGTGGGGGACAGGGGGCCGCAGATACGCAGTATTTT. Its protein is CASSGGQGAADTQYF.

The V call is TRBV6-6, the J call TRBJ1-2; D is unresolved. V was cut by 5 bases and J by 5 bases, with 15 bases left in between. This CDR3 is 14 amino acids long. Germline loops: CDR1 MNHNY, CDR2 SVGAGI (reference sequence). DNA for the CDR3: TGTGCCAGCAGTCAAGACTTGGTGGCATATGGCTACACCTTC. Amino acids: CASSQDLVAYGYTF.

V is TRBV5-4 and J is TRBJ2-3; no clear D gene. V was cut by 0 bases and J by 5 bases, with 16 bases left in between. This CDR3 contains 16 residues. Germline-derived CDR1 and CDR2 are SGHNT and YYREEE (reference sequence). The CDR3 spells CASSLDLGRSEDTQYF. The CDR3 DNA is TGTGCCAGCAGCTTGGACCTCGGAAGGAGCGAAGATACGCAGTATTTT.

The CDR3 DNA is TGTGCCAGCTCACTCCGGACTAGCGGGGGACAAGAGACCCAGTACTTC. It translates to CASSLRTSGGQETQYF. This chain joins TRBV18 and TRBJ2-5; 13 bases are a match to TRBD2. Germline V lookup: CDR1 KGHSH, CDR2 LQKENI. This CDR3 is 16 amino acids long. V lost 4 bases, J lost 2 bases, and 4 bases stayed unmatched.

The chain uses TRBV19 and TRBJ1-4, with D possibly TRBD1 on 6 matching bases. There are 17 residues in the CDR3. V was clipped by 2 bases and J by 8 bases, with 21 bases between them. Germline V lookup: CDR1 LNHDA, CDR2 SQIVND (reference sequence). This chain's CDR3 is CASSILPGTSPGEKLFF. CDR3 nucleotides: TGTGCCAGTAGTATACTGCCCGGGACATCTCCGGGGGAAAAACTGTTTTTT.

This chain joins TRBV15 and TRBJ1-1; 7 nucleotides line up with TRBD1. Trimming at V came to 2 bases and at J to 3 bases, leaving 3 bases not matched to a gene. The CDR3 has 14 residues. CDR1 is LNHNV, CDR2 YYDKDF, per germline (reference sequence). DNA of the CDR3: TGTGCCACCAGCAGAAAACAGGGGCACACTGAAGCTTTCTTT. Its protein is CATSRKQGHTEAFF.

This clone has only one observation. In DNA, the CDR3 is TGTGCCAGTAGCACTAGGACTAGCGGGCAAGAGACCCAGTACTTC. This sequence encodes CASSTRTSGQETQYF. The J gene is TRBJ2-5, the V gene TRBV19; 11 bases map to TRBD2. V was clipped by 6 bases and J by 2 bases; unmatched bases: 5. Germline CDR1 LNHDA, CDR2 SQIVND (reference sequence). The CDR3 sequence is 15 residues long.

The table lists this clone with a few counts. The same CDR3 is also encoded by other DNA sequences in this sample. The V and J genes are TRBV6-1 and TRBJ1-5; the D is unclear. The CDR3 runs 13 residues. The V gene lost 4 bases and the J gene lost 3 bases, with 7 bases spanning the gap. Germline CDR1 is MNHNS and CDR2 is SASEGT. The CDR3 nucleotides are TGTGCCAGCAGTGGGACTTCCAATCAGCCCCAGCATTTT. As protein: CASSGTSNQPQHF.